The 32 T cell receptor beta chains below were found in one sample sequenced in a study of T cells in Graves' hyperthyroidism and ophthalmopathy. Amplification yielded TCR beta CDR3 regions, with RNA transcripts as the source. RT-PCR in the first round (using the HTBI primer set) targeted the TCR CDR3. Via MiXCR, TCRdb re-called the multiplex PCR reads, giving one row per CDR3 protein. The sample records 130,000 to 150,000 distinct CDR3 sequences, less than 25% being singletons. The sequencing sample was made of blood. The receptor source for this set is a woman in her forties or fifties with Graves' hyperthyroidism that later progressed to Graves' ophthalmopathy.

The rearrangement joins TRBV5-7 to TRBJ2-7; tentatively, D is TRBD2 (5 bases). TRBV5-7 carries the ORF label, with uncertain function. With 3 bases removed from V and 5 bases from J, the gap between germline ends came to 15 bases. The CDR3 length is 14 residues. CDR3: CASSWLGAVHEQYF. DNA for the CDR3: TGTGCCAGCAGCTGGTTGGGAGCGGTCCACGAGCAGTACTTC.

This clonotype was counted at least ten times. This chain joins TRBV6-2 or TRBV6-3 and TRBJ2-7; TRBD2 matches 12 bases. The J segment lost 2 bases and the V segment lost 4 bases, leaving 6 bases of the junction unmatched. CDR1 is MNHEY, CDR2 SVGEGT, per germline. This CDR3 contains 16 residues. CDR3 nucleotide sequence: TGTGCCAGCAGTTCCAGGGGACTAGCGGGCACCTACGAGCAGTACTTC. Residues: CASSSRGLAGTYEQYF.

The chain combines TRBV28 with TRBJ1-2, with 9 bases that match TRBD1. The CDR3 has 14 amino acids. The trim removed 6 bases at V and 6 bases at J, leaving 8 bases unmatched. Germline loops: CDR1 MDHEN, CDR2 SYDVKM. This CDR3 reads CASRTGGAMHGYTF. The CDR3 region has the DNA TGTGCCAGCAGAACAGGGGGCGCAATGCATGGCTACACCTTC.

This clonotype was counted ten times or more. The DNA of the CDR3 is TGCGCCAGCAGCTTGGTCGGGCCACAAGGGTCCGGCTACACCTTC. Translating it yields CASSLVGPQGSGYTF. The gene calls are TRBV5-1 and TRBJ1-2; the D is unclear. Germline V gives CDR1 SGHRS, CDR2 YFSETQ. The CDR3 loop spans 15 amino acids. Trimming pared 0 bases from V and 8 bases from J, leaving 17 bases between.

The V call is TRBV20-1, the J call TRBJ2-3; 10 bases are shared with TRBD2. CDR3 length equals 15 residues. The germline V gene encodes CDR1 DFQATT and CDR2 SNEGSKA (reference sequence). The J segment lost 2 bases and the V segment lost 2 bases, leaving 4 bases of the junction unmatched. CDR3 amino acids: CSARSTSGFTDTQYF. CDR3 coding DNA: TGCAGTGCTAGATCGACTAGCGGGTTCACAGATACGCAGTATTTT.

The V gene is TRBV4-3, the J gene TRBJ2-3, with 8 positions matching TRBD2. The germline V gene has CDR1 LGHNA and CDR2 YSLEER. This CDR3 has 17 residues. Trimming at V came to 0 bases and at J to 0 bases, leaving 5 bases not matched to a gene. CDR3 coding DNA: TGCGCCAGCAGCCAAGATTTGGGACTAGGTAGCACAGATACGCAGTATTTT. This sequence encodes CASSQDLGLGSTDTQYF.

J is TRBJ2-3 and V is TRBV19; TRBD2 agrees at 12 bases. V dropped 6 bases and J dropped 4; count of bases not matched to a gene: 5. This CDR3 comprises 15 residues. Germline V gives CDR1 LNHDA, CDR2 SQIVND (reference sequence). This chain's CDR3 is CASRRLAGVADTQYF. CDR3 sequence (DNA): TGTGCCAGTAGAAGACTAGCGGGAGTGGCAGATACGCAGTATTTT.

This clonotype has just a few counts. The chain joins TRBV11-3 to TRBJ2-3; 9 bases agree with TRBD1. With 5 bases clipped from V and 1 base from J, the junction kept 4 bases outside the gene matches. CDR3 length equals 15 residues. Germline CDR1 is SGHNT and CDR2 is YENEEA. CDR3 coding DNA: TGTGCCAGCAGCCCGGGGGACAGGGGCACAGATACGCAGTATTTT. Protein: CASSPGDRGTDTQYF.

This clonotype was recorded at least ten times. V is TRBV11-2 and J is TRBJ2-1, with D possibly being TRBD2 (5 bases). Deletions cut 1 base from V and 6 bases from J, with 19 bases between. CDR1 is SGHAT, CDR2 FQNNGV, per germline. This CDR3 is 17 amino acids long. CDR3 DNA: TGTGCCAGCAGCTTAGGACCTTCCCGGCGGGCCGGCAATGAGCAGTTCTTC. This translates into CASSLGPSRRAGNEQFF. Together with reference TRBV11-2 and TRBJ2-1, the CDR3 gives the full variable domain: EAGVAQSPRYKIIEKRQSVAFWCNPISGHATLYWYQQILGQGPKLLIQFQNNGVVDDSQLPKDRFSAERLKGVDSTLKIQPAKLEDSAVYLCASSLGPSRRAGNEQFFGPGTRLTVL.

This clonotype appeared a few times. The chain couples TRBV5-1 to TRBJ1-4, with D perhaps matching TRBD1 (5 bases). The V and J ends lost 0 bases and 2 bases respectively, with 11 bases between them. The CDR3 has 16 amino acids. Germline V gene sequence: CDR1 SGHRS, CDR2 YFSETQ. The CDR3 loop is CASSLAPGGTNEKLFF. The CDR3 DNA reads as TGCGCCAGCAGCTTGGCCCCGGGGGGTACTAATGAAAAACTGTTTTTT.

V is TRBV20-1 and J is TRBJ2-2; 9 bases agree with TRBD1. The CDR3 has 15 amino acids. V lost 4 bases and J lost 4; bases outside the gene matches: 7. Germline CDR1 and CDR2: DFQATT and SNEGSKA (reference sequence). CDR3 region: CSANPGTGSTGELFF. Written as DNA, the CDR3 is TGCAGTGCTAACCCCGGGACAGGGAGCACCGGGGAGCTGTTTTTT.

The rearrangement links TRBV28 to TRBJ1-1; 7 bases are a match to TRBD1. The junction had 11 bases not matched to a gene; V was cut back by 3 bases and J by 1 base. This CDR3 comprises 17 residues. Germline CDR1 is MDHEN and CDR2 is SYDVKM. As DNA, the CDR3 is TGTGCCAGCAGTTTCCCCCTCGGGCAGGGGGGGAACACTGAAGCTTTCTTT. Amino acids: CASSFPLGQGGNTEAFF. The whole variable domain, remainder taken from reference TRBV28 and TRBJ1-1, is DVKVTQSSRYLVKRTGEKVFLECVQDMDHENMFWYRQDPGLGLRLIYFSYDVKMKEKGDIPEGYSVSREKKERFSLILESASTNQTSMYLCASSFPLGQGGNTEAFFGQGTRLTVV.

This clonotype was counted between two and nine times. The gene calls are TRBV30 and TRBJ1-5, with TRBD1 identical over 8 bases. The CDR3 is 14 amino acids. Per germline, CDR1 GTSNPN and CDR2 SVGIG (reference sequence). J was trimmed by 6 bases and V by 0 bases; bases with no gene match: 4. The CDR3 is CAWSVLQGAQPQHF. CDR3 nucleotide sequence: TGTGCCTGGAGTGTACTGCAGGGGGCTCAGCCCCAGCATTTT.

This clonotype was picked up many times. This chain links TRBV20-1 with TRBJ2-1; 8 bases match TRBD2. V lost 6 bases to trimming and J lost 0 bases; unmatched junction nucleotides: 10. The CDR3 spans 16 residues. The germline CDR1 and CDR2 sequences are DFQATT and SNEGSKA (reference sequence). The CDR3 DNA reads as TGCAGTGCCATGGGACTAGTGAACGACTCCTACAATGAGCAGTTCTTC. Translated: CSAMGLVNDSYNEQFF.

V usage is TRBV10-2 and J usage is TRBJ1-1; D might be TRBD1 (5 bases). From germline, CDR1 is WSHSY and CDR2 SAAADI. The CDR3 length is 14 residues. The V end was cut by 8 bases, the J end by 0 bases, with 13 bases between. Written as DNA, the CDR3 is TGCGCCAGCGGGGCCACAATTATGAACACTGAAGCTTTCTTT. It specifies CASGATIMNTEAFF.

This clonotype was observed many times. The gene calls are TRBV28 and TRBJ2-2, with 8 bases matching TRBD2. Looked up from germline, CDR1 is MDHEN and CDR2 is SYDVKM. V gave up 2 bases and J gave up 4 bases; unmatched junction bases: 3. The CDR3 contains 15 residues. This CDR3 reads CASSLLTSGTGELFF. CDR3 nucleotide sequence: TGTGCCAGCAGTTTACTAACTAGCGGCACCGGGGAGCTGTTTTTT.

This clonotype has ten or more counts. The chain uses TRBV6-1 and TRBJ2-5; D gene uncertain. Trimming stripped 5 bases from V and 4 bases from J, with 11 bases between. The CDR3 sequence is 13 residues long. Germline values: CDR1 MNHNS, CDR2 SASEGT. In DNA, the CDR3 is TGTGCCAGCAGTCCCCGGCCAAGAGAGACCCAGTACTTC. Amino acids: CASSPRPRETQYF.

In its sample, this clonotype was seen once. V gene TRBV11-2 combines with J gene TRBJ2-5; possibly TRBD1 or TRBD2 for D (6 bases each). The CDR3 is 14 amino acids. Germline V gene data show CDR1 as SGHAT and CDR2 as FQNNGV. Trimming took 3 bases from V and 7 from J, leaving 15 bases between them. The CDR3 reads CASSFRGAGGTQYF. The CDR3 nucleotides are TGTGCCAGCAGCTTCAGGGGCGCCGGGGGGACCCAGTACTTC.

The chain is built from TRBV7-8 and TRBJ1-2, with D possibly matching TRBD1 (6 bases). The CDR3 is 16 residues long. Per germline, CDR1 SGHVS and CDR2 FQNEAQ. V was cut by 3 bases and J by 8 bases, with 22 bases left in between. CDR3 sequence (DNA): TGTGCCAGCAGCTTGAAGAGGGACACGGGAATGGGGGGCTACACCTTC. Amino acid sequence: CASSLKRDTGMGGYTF.

This clonotype was detected ten times or more. This chain links TRBV6-6 with TRBJ1-5, with a weak D call TRBD1 (6 bases). CDR1 is MNHNY, CDR2 SVGAGI, per germline (reference sequence). V was trimmed by 2 bases and J by 4 bases, leaving 12 bases between them. The CDR3 sequence is 15 residues long. In DNA, the CDR3 is TGTGCCAGCAGTTACGGTCAGGGGTGGAATCAGCCCCAGCATTTT. Its protein product is CASSYGQGWNQPQHF.

V is TRBV20-1 and J is TRBJ2-1; possibly TRBD1 for D (6 bases). CDR1 is DFQATT and CDR2 is SNEGSKA in the germline V gene (reference sequence). Between the trimmed V and J ends, which lost 6 bases and 3 bases, there was a span of 18 bases. This CDR3 has 15 residues. The CDR3 protein is CSARGGWDIYNEQFF. The CDR3 nucleotides are TGCAGTGCCCGTGGGGGCTGGGACATCTACAATGAGCAGTTCTTC.

In this sample, this clonotype turned up many times. The V call is TRBV29-1, the J call TRBJ2-7; 7 bases fit TRBD2. This CDR3 comprises 14 residues. The trim removed 0 bases at V and 2 bases at J, leaving 4 bases unmatched. CDR1 and CDR2 (germline): SQVTM, ANQGSEA. CDR3 amino acids: CSVEEAGRTYEQYF. DNA for the CDR3: TGCAGCGTTGAAGAAGCCGGGAGGACCTACGAGCAGTACTTC.

The J gene is TRBJ1-2, the V gene TRBV19; D gene ambiguous. The CDR3 loop spans 14 amino acids. Germline V lookup: CDR1 LNHDA, CDR2 SQIVND (reference sequence). CDR3 region: CATRPQKSNYGYTF. CDR3 bases: TGTGCGACGCGGCCCCAGAAATCTAACTATGGCTACACCTTC.

The rearrangement uses TRBV4-2 and TRBJ1-2; D ambiguous. V dropped 0 bases and J dropped 8 bases, with 19 bases sitting between them. The CDR3 covers 16 residues. CDR1 and CDR2 from the germline V gene are LGHNA and YNFKEQ. This CDR3 is CASSQDSAADAMGYTF. CDR3 bases: TGTGCCAGCAGCCAAGATTCCGCGGCGGATGCTATGGGCTACACCTTC.

This clonotype was detected many times. The chain uses TRBV6-2 or TRBV6-3 and TRBJ1-2, with TRBD1 matching over 7 bases. Germline V gene lookup returns CDR1 MNHEY and CDR2 SVGEGT. This CDR3 contains 14 residues. Germline trimming cut 5 bases from V and 6 bases from J; bases unmatched to any gene: 9. CDR3 in DNA: TGTGCCAGCAGTAAACGGGACAGAGGAGATGGCTACACCTTC. This encodes CASSKRDRGDGYTF.

This clonotype was counted at least ten times. The J gene is TRBJ2-1, the V gene TRBV11-2; unclear D gene. In germline, CDR1 is SGHAT, CDR2 FQNNGV. There are 15 residues in the CDR3. V was shortened by 1 base and J by 5 bases, with 12 bases between the two germline ends. The CDR3 reads CASSLGGARHNEQFF. The CDR3 DNA sequence: TGTGCCAGCAGCTTAGGCGGCGCCCGTCACAATGAGCAGTTCTTC.

This clonotype was detected ten times or more. The chain employs TRBV7-9 and TRBJ2-7; D unclear. The V gene lost 4 bases and the J gene lost 5 bases, with 15 bases spanning the gap. Per germline, CDR1 SEHNR and CDR2 FQNEAQ (reference sequence). CDR3 length equals 14 residues. The CDR3 coding sequence is TGTGCCAGCAGCTCCCAGCAATACGCCAACGAGCAGTACTTC. This sequence encodes CASSSQQYANEQYF.

The chain couples TRBV7-3 to TRBJ2-2, with D unclear. Germline V lookup: CDR1 SGHTA, CDR2 FQGTGA. Trimming left V 8 bases short and J 1 base short, with 8 bases between. The CDR3 contains 13 residues. This CDR3 reads CASRYQNTGELFF. The CDR3 DNA sequence: TGTGCCAGCCGGTACCAGAACACCGGGGAGCTGTTTTTT.

The chain carries TRBV19 and TRBJ1-5; 10 nucleotides agree with TRBD1. The CDR3 runs to 15 residues. In germline, CDR1 is LNHDA, CDR2 SQIVND (reference sequence). Trimming at V came to 5 bases and at J to 7 bases, leaving 8 bases not matched to a gene. CDR3 DNA: TGTGCCAGTAGTGTTTTTGGGACAGGGGAACAGCCCCAGCATTTT. This sequence encodes CASSVFGTGEQPQHF. Full variable domain (missing parts from reference TRBV19 and TRBJ1-5): DGGITQSPKYLFRKEGQNVTLSCEQNLNHDAMYWYRQDPGQGLRLIYYSQIVNDFQKGDIAEGYSVSREKKESFPLTVTSAQKNPTAFYLCASSVFGTGEQPQHFGDGTRLSIL.

The V gene is TRBV19, the J gene TRBJ2-4; TRBD2 might be the D (6 bases). V lost 6 bases and J 3 bases, leaving 15 bases between the germline ends. The CDR3 runs 15 residues. Germline CDR1 LNHDA, CDR2 SQIVND (reference sequence). The CDR3 DNA is TGTGCCAGTAGCAACGGGGGTCGAGGCAAAAACATTCAGTACTTC. This gives the protein CASSNGGRGKNIQYF.

This clonotype was seen at least ten times. The V and J genes are TRBV30 and TRBJ2-3; D unresolved. Germline CDR1 GTSNPN, CDR2 SVGIG (reference sequence). Trimming took 2 bases from V and 6 from J, leaving 3 bases between them. CDR3 length: 10 residues. CDR3 DNA: TGTGCCTGGAGTTTCGATACGCAGTATTTT. Its protein is CAWSFDTQYF.

This clonotype was counted many times. V gene TRBV19 combines with J gene TRBJ1-1, with D maybe TRBD1 (5 bases). Deletions cut 7 bases from V and 3 bases from J, with 12 bases between. The CDR3 sequence is 13 residues long. The germline CDR1 and CDR2 sequences are LNHDA and SQIVND (reference sequence). CDR3 nucleotides: TGTGCCAGTACTGGCGGGACGGACACTGAAGCTTTCTTT. Protein: CASTGGTDTEAFF.